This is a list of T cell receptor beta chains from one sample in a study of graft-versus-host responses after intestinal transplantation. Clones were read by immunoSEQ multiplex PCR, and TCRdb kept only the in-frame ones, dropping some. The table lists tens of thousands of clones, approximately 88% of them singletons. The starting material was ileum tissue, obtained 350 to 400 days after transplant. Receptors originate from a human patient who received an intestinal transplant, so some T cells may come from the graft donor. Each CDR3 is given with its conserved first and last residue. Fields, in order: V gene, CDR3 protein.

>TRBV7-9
CASSPSPGGTEAFF
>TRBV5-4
CASSLLLSYGYTF
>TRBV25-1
CASSGETQYF
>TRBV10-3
CAISESGEGTEAFF
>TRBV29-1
CSVTGQGADRETQYF
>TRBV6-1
CASSPRPDSYQPQHF
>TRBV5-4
CASSYPGEAYEQYF
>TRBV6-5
CASSYYPPYEQYF
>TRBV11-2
CASSLPPRRISGNTIYF
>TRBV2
CASSGTSGGAKNIQYF
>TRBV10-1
CASSESEDSSGNTIYF
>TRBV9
CASSFDAPEREGLENEQFF
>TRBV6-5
CASSYSGSPGETQYF
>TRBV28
CASSLFTSELVGEQYF
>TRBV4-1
CASSRTLNYGYTF
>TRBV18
CASSGEETQYF
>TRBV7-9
CASSFRRGAHTGELFF
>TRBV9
CASSVDGSSYEQYF
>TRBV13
CASSSTRSSYEQYF
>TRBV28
CASINDRGGNTIYF
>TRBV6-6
CASSYSSQRGAEKLFF
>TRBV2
CASSEIPVTYEQYF
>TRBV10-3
CATSELVVTSLNQPQHF
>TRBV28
CASSFFRGSYEQYF
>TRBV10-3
CAISESPTGEGIQYF
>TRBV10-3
CAVLRGTEAFF
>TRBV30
CAWSGGTGVSVTQYF
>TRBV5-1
CASSLGQIEDYGYTF
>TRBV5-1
CASSQHTGTPQETQYF
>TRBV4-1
CASSQGRLFYEQYF
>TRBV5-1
CASSLQQGEETQYF
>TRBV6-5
CASSSGSNYGYTF
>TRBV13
CASSPTGTSLAKNIQYF
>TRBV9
CASSPTGTVPWGYTF
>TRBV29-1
CSVPGPSGNTIYF
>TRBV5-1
CASSSRDRASPLHF
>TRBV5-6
CASSSAGQTSTDTQYF
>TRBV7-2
CASSSLAGKNTEAFF
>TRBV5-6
CASSAFWTAGLSTDTQYF
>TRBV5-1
CASKAGGLNEQFF